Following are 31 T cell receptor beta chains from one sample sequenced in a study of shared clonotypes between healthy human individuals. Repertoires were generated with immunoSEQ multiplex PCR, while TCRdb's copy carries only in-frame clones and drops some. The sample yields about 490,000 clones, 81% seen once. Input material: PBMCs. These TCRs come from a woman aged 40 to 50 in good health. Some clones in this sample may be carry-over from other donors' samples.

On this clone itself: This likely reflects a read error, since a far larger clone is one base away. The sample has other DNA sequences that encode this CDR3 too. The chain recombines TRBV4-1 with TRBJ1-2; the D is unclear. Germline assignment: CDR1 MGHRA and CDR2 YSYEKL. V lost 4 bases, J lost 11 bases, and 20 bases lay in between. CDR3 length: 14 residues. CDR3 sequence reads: CASSPVVPSLGYTF. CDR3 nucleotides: TGCGCCAGCAGCCCAGTAGTGCCCTCTCTTGGATACACCTTC.

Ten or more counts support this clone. CDR3 amino acids: CASSLDGDYGYTF. DNA for the CDR3: TGTGCCAGCAGCTTAGACGGAGATTATGGCTACACCTTC. The chain links TRBV7-2 to TRBJ1-2, with D unclear. V lost 1 base and J 5 bases, leaving 8 bases between the germline ends. This CDR3 spans 13 amino acids. The germline V gene encodes CDR1 SGHTA and CDR2 FQGNSA.

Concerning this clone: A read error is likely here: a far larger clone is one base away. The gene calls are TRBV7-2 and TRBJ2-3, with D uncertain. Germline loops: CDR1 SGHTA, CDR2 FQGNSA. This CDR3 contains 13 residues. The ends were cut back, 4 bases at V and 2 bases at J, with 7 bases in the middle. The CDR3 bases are TGTGCCAGCAGCTCCCATAACACAGATACGCAGTATTTT. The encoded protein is CASSSHNTDTQYF.

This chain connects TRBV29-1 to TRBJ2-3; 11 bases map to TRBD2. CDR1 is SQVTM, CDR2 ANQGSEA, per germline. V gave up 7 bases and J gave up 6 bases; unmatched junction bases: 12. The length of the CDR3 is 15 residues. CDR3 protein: CSGVGLAGGPDTQYF. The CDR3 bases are TGCAGCGGGGTCGGACTAGCGGGTGGCCCGGATACGCAGTATTTT.

The CDR3 DNA reads TGCGCCAGCAGCACTAGCGGGAGGGCCTCGGCCCAGTACTTC. This encodes CASSTSGRASAQYF. The chain has TRBV10-2 and TRBJ2-5; the match to TRBD2 covers 13 bases. The CDR3 length is 14 residues. V lost 6 bases, J lost 9 bases, and 7 bases stayed unmatched. Germline V gives CDR1 WSHSY, CDR2 SAAADI.

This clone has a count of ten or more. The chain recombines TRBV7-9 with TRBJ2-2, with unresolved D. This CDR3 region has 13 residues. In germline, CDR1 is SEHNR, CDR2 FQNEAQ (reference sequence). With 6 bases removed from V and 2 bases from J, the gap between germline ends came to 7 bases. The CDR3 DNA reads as TGTGCCAGCAGACAGTTAAACACCGGGGAGCTGTTTTTT. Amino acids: CASRQLNTGELFF.

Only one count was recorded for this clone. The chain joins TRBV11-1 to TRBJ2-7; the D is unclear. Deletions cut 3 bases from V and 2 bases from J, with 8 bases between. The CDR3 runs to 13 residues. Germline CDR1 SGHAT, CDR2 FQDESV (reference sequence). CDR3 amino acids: CASSFSATYEQYF. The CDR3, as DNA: TGTGCCAGCAGCTTTTCAGCTACCTACGAGCAGTACTTC. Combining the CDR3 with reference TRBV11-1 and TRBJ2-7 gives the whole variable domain EAEVAQSPRYKITEKSQAVAFWCDPISGHATLYWYRQILGQGPELLVQFQDESVVDDSQLPKDRFSAERLKGVDSTLKIQPAELGDSAMYLCASSFSATYEQYFGPGTRLTVT.

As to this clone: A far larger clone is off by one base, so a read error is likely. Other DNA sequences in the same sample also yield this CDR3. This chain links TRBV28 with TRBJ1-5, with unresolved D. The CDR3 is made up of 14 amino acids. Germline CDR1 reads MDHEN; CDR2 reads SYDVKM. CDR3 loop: CASSTGFSNQPQHF. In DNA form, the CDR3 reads TGTGCTAGCAGTACCGGTTTCAGCAATCAGCCCCAGCATTTT.

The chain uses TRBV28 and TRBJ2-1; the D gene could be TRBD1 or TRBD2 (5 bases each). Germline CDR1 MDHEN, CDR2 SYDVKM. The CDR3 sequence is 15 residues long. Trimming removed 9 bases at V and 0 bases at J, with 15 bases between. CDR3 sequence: CASYESGPSYNEQFF. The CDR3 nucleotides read TGTGCCAGTTACGAGTCGGGACCCTCCTACAATGAGCAGTTCTTC.

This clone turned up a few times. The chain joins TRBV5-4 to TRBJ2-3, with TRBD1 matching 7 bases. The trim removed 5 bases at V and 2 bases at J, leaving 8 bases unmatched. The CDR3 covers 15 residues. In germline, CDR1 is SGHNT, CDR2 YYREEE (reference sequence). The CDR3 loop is CASSFDREATDTQYF. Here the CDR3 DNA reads TGTGCCAGCAGTTTTGACAGGGAAGCCACAGATACGCAGTATTTT.

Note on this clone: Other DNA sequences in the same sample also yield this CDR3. The CDR3 region is CASTPTGANTEAFF. As DNA, the CDR3 is TGCGCCAGCACCCCTACAGGGGCTAACACTGAAGCTTTCTTT. The chain carries TRBV5-1 and TRBJ1-1, with 7 bases that match TRBD1. CDR1 is SGHRS and CDR2 is YFSETQ in the germline V gene. CDR3 length: 14 residues. V lost 6 bases and J lost 2; bases outside the gene matches: 7.

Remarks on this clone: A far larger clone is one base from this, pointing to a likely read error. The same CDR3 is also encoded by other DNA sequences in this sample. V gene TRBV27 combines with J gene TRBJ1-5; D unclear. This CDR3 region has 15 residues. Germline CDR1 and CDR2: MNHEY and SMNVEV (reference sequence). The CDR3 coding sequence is TGTGCAAGCAGCCCACTCGGGGTATTGTCCCAGCCCCAGCATTTT. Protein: CASSPLGVLSQPQHF.

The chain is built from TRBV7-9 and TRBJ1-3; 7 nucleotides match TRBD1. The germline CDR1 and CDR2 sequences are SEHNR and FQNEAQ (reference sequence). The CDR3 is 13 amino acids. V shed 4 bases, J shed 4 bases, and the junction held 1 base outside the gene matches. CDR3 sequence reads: CASSSDRGNTIYF. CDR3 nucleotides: TGTGCCAGCAGCTCGGACAGGGGAAACACCATATATTTT. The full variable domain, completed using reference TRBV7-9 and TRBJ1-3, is DTGVSQNPRHKITKRGQNVTFRCDPISEHNRLYWYRQTLGQGPEFLTYFQNEAQLEKSRLLSDRFSAERPKGSFSTLEIQRTEQGDSAMYLCASSSDRGNTIYFGEGSWLTVV.

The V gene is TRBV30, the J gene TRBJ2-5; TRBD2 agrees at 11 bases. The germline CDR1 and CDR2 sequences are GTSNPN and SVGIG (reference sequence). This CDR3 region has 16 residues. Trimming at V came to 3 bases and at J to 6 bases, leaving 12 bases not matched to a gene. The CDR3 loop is CAWSLGTSGPLKTQYF. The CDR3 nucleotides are TGTGCCTGGAGCCTCGGGACTAGCGGCCCTCTAAAGACCCAGTACTTC.

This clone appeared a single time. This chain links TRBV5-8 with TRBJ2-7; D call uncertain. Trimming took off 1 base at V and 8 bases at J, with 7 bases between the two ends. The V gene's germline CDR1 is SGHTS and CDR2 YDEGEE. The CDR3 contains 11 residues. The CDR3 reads CASSLTVQQYF. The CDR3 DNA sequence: TGTGCCAGCAGCTTGACCGTCCAGCAGTACTTC.

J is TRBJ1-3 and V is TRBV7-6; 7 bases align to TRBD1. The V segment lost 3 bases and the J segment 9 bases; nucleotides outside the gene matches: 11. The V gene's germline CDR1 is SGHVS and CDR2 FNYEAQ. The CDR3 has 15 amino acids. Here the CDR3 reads CASSFEGQAVGTIYF. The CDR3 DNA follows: TGTGCCAGCAGCTTCGAAGGACAGGCCGTGGGCACCATATATTTT.

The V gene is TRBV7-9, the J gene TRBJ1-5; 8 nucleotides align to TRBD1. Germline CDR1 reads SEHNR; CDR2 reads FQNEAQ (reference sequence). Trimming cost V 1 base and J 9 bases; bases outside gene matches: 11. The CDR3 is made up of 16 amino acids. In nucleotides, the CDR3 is TGTGCCAGCAGCTTAGGACCCCGGACAGGGCGGTGGCCCCAGCATTTT. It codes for CASSLGPRTGRWPQHF.

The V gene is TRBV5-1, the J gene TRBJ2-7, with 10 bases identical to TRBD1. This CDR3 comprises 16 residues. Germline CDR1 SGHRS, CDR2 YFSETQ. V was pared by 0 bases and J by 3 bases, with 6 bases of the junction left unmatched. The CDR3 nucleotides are TGCGCCAGCAGCTTGGGGGACAGGGGCTTCAACTACGAGCAGTACTTC. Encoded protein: CASSLGDRGFNYEQYF.

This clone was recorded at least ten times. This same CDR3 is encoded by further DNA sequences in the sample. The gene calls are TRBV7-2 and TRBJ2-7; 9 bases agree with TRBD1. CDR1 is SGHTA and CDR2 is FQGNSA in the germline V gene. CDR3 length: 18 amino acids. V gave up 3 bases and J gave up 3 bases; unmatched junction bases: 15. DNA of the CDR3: TGTGCCAGCAGCTTCACAGGGGGCGCGGGAGTGTTTGTCTACGAGCAGTACTTC. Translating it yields CASSFTGGAGVFVYEQYF.

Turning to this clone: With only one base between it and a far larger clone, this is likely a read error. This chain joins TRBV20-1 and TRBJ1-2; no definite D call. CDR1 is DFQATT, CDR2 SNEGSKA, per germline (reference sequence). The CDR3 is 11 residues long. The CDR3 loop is CNAGRGEGYTF. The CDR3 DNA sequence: TGCAATGCCGGACGTGGGGAAGGCTACACCTTC.

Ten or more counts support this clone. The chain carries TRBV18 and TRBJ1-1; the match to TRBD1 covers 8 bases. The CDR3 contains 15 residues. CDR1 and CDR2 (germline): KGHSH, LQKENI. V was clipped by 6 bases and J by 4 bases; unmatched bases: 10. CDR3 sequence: CASSPSGQGSTEAFF. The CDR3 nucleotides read TGTGCCAGCTCGCCCAGTGGACAGGGCAGCACTGAAGCTTTCTTT.

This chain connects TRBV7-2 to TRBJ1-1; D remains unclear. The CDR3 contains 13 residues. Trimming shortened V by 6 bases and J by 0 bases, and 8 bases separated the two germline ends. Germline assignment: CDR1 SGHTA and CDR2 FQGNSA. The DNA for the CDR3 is TGTGCCAGCAGTGCAGGAATGAACACTGAAGCTTTCTTT. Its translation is CASSAGMNTEAFF.

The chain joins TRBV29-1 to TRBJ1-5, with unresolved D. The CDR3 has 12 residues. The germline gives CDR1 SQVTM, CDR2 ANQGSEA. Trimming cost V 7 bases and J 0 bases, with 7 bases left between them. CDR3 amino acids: CSAAYSNQPQHF. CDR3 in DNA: TGCAGCGCCGCCTATAGCAATCAGCCCCAGCATTTT.

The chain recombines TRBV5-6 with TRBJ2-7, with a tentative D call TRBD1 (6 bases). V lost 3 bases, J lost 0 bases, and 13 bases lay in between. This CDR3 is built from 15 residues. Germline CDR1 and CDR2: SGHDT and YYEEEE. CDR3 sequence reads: CASSSTGSYSYEQYF. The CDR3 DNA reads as TGTGCCAGCAGCTCTACAGGGTCTTACTCCTACGAGCAGTACTTC. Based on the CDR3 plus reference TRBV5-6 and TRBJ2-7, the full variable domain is DAGVTQSPTHLIKTRGQQVTLRCSPKSGHDTVSWYQQALGQGPQFIFQYYEEEERQRGNFPDRFSGHQFPNYSSELNVNALLLGDSALYLCASSSTGSYSYEQYFGPGTRLTVT.

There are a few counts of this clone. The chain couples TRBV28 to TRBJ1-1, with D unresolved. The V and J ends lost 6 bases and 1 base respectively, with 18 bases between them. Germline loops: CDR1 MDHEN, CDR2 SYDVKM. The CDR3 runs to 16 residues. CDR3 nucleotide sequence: TGTGCCAGCAGGAGGAGGTGGGGAACTGGGAACACTGAAGCTTTCTTT. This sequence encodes CASRRRWGTGNTEAFF. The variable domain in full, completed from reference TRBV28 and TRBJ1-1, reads DVKVTQSSRYLVKRTGEKVFLECVQDMDHENMFWYRQDPGLGLRLIYFSYDVKMKEKGDIPEGYSVSREKKERFSLILESASTNQTSMYLCASRRRWGTGNTEAFFGQGTRLTVV.

Written as DNA, the CDR3 is TGTGCCAGCAGCAGGGGGCCGGGCTATGGCTACACCTTC. Translation gives CASSRGPGYGYTF. The chain employs TRBV27 and TRBJ1-2, with 8 bases aligning to TRBD1. J was trimmed by 4 bases and V by 6 bases; bases with no gene match: 4. CDR1 and CDR2 from the germline V gene are MNHEY and SMNVEV (reference sequence). This CDR3 is 13 amino acids long.

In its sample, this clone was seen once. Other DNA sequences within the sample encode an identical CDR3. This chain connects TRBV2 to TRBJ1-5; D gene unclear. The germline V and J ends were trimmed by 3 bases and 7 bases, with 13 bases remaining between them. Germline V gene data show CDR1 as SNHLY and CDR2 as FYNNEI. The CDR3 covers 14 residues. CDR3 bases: TGTGCCAGCAGTGAGGTCACGGAAGGGCAGCCCCAGCATTTT. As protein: CASSEVTEGQPQHF.

The CDR3 nucleotides read TGTGCCACCGCGGGGGGGCGGGAGACCCAGTACTTC. As protein: CATAGGRETQYF. This chain uses TRBV10-3 with TRBJ2-5, with 9 positions matching TRBD2. The CDR3 spans 12 residues. V lost 10 bases, J lost 5 bases, and 5 bases stayed unmatched. Germline CDR1 reads ENHRY; CDR2 reads SYGVKD.

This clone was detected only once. The CDR3 DNA sequence: TGTGCCAGTAGTGGGACACAGAGGGGGACCCAGTACTTC. Residues: CASSGTQRGTQYF. The chain is built from TRBV19 and TRBJ2-5, with D perhaps TRBD1 (6 bases). V was cut by 5 bases and J by 7 bases, with 14 bases left in between. From germline, CDR1 is LNHDA and CDR2 SQIVND (reference sequence). The CDR3 is 13 amino acids.

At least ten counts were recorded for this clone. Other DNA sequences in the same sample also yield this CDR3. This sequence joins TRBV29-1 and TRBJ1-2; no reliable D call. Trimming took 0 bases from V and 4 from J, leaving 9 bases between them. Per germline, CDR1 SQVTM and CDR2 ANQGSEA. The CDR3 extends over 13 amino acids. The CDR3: CSVEDSSVYGYTF. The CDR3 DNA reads TGCAGCGTTGAAGATAGCTCCGTCTATGGCTACACCTTC.

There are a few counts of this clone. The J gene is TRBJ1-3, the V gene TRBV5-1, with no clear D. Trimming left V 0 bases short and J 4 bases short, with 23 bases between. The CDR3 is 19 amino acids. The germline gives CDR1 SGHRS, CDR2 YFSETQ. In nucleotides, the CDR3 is TGCGCCAGCAGCTTGGTTGCCAGTATGATTCCCTCACTGGGAAACACCATATATTTT. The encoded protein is CASSLVASMIPSLGNTIYF.